The TCR beta chain under discussion was sequenced for a study of OX40 agonist ivuxolimab in advanced cancers. At the level of the study: At 0.01 to 10 mg/kg, ivuxolimab was administered intravenously to patients every 2 weeks. General study findings and limits: Certain nonresponders likewise exhibited a low normalized T-cell clonal expansion.

On this clone itself: Antigen specificity is unknown.

Data came from immunoSEQ multiplex PCR; TCRdb stores just in-frame clones and leaves some out. In the table there are more than 70,000 clones, roughly 89% of which are singletons. The V end lost 9 bases, the J end lost 11 bases, and 22 bases lay between the germline ends. This CDR3 spans 14 amino acids. Germline V lookup: CDR1 MNHEY, CDR2 SVGAGI. Material: CD4+ or CD8+ T cells sorted from blood, obtained in a trial of the OX40 agonist ivuxolimab. The sequence came from an adult with an advanced solid tumor such as melanoma, head and neck, liver or kidney cancer. The chain is built from TRBV6-5 and TRBJ1-4; D may be TRBD1 (5 bases). CDR3 DNA: TGTGCCAGTTCCCTAAGGCCAATTTGGGACAAACTGTTTTTT. This sequence encodes CASSLRPIWDKLFF.